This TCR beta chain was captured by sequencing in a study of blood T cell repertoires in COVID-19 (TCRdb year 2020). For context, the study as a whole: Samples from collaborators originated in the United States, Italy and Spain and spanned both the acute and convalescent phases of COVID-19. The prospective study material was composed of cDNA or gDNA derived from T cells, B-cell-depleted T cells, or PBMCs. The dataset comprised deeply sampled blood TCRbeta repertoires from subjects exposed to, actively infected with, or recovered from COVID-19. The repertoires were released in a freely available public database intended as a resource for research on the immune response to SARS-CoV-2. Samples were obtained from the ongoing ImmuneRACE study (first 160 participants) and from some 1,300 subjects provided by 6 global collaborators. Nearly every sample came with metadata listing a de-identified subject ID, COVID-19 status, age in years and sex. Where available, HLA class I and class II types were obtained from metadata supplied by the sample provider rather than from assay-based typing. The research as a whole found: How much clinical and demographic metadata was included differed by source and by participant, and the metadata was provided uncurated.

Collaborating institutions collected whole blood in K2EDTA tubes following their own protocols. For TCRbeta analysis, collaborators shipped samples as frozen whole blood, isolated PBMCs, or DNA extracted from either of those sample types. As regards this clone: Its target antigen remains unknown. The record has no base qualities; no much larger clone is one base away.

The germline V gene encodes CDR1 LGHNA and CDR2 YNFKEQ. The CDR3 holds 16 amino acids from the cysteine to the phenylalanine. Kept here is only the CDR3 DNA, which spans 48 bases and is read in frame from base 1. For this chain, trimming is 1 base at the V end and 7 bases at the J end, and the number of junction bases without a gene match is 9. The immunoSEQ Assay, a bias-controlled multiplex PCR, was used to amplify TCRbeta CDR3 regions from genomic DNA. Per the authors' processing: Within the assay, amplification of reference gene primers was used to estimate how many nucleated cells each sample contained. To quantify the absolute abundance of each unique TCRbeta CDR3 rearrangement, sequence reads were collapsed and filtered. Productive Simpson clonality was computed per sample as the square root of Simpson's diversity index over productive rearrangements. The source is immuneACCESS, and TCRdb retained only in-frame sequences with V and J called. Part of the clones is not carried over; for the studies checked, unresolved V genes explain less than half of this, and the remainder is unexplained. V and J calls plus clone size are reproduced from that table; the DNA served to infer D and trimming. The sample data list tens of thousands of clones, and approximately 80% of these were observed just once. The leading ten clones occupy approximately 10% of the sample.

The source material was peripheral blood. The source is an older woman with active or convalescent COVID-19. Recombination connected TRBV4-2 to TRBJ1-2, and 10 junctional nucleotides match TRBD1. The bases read TGTGCCAGCAGCCAAGGGGTGGGACAGGGGAATCGTGGCTACACCTTC. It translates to CASSQGVGQGNRGYTF.